Included here is one T cell receptor beta chain sequence, with context. This sample stems from a study of T cells after yellow fever vaccination. The CDR3 has 17 amino acids. Trimming stripped 1 base from V and 4 bases from J, with 17 bases between. Germline CDR1 and CDR2: SEHNR and FQNEAQ (reference sequence). A process of 5'RACE template switching, which added a universal primer site and UMIs, was used to make TCR cDNA. A single record per CDR3 protein comes from TCRdb applying MiXCR to the 5' RACE reads. The sample lists roughly 330,000 distinct CDR3 sequences, 4% seen once, with roughly 26% in the top ten.

The TCR was taken from a man between 18 and 29 years old who received the YFV17D yellow fever vaccine. The source material was PBMCs, sampled 5 days after the yellow fever booster vaccination. The chain couples TRBV7-9 to TRBJ1-5, with D unresolved. CDR3 amino acids: CASSLEVSGSGNQPQHF. The CDR3 DNA reads as TGTGCCAGCAGCTTAGAGGTCTCGGGGAGTGGGAATCAGCCCCAGCATTTT. Full variable domain (rest looked up from reference TRBV7-9 and TRBJ1-5): DTGVSQNPRHKITKRGQNVTFRCDPISEHNRLYWYRQTLGQGPEFLTYFQNEAQLEKSRLLSDRFSAERPKGSFSTLEIQRTEQGDSAMYLCASSLEVSGSGNQPQHFGDGTRLSIL.